The present T cell receptor (beta chain) was sequenced within a study of blood T cell repertoires in COVID-19. About the research overall: Samples of COVID-19 (acute and convalescent) were obtained from the United States, Italy and Spain. PBMCs, B-cell-depleted T cells, or T cells were the source of the cDNA or gDNA that made up the material.

Source study methods: Amplification of reference gene primers was used by the study to estimate nucleated cell counts. The repertoire was sequenced with immunoSEQ multiplex PCR; TCRdb's copy has only in-frame clones and lacks some. V and J calls and clone size are as listed in that table; D and trimming were resolved from the DNA. The sample lists approximately 40,000 clones; 80% to 95% were seen once. The CDR3 runs 13 residues. V was trimmed by 6 bases and J by 4 bases, leaving 12 bases between them. The source material was peripheral blood. The TCR sequence derives from a woman of 80 years or more with acute or convalescent COVID-19. The chain couples TRBV12-3 or TRBV12-4 to TRBJ1-1; perhaps TRBD1 as D (5 bases). The CDR3 protein is CASSRTLTTEAFF. The CDR3 DNA reads as TGTGCCAGCAGCCGGACACTTACCACTGAAGCTTTCTTT.